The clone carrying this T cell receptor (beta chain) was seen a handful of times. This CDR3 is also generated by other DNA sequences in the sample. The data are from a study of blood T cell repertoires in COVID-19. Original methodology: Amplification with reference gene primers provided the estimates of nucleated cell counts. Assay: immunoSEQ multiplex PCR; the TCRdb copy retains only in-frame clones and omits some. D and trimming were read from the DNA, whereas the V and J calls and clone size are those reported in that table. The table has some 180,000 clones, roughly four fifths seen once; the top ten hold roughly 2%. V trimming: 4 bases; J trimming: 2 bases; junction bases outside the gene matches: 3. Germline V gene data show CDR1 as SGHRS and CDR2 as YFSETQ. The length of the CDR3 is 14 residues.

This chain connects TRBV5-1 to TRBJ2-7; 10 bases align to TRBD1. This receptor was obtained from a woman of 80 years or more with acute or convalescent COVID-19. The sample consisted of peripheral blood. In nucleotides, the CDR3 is TGCGCCAGCAGCCCAGGACAGGGGGCCTACGAGCAGTACTTC. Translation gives CASSPGQGAYEQYF.